This T cell receptor beta chain appears in the sequencing data of a study of cytomegalovirus exposure and HLA in healthy donors. CDR1 and CDR2 from the germline V gene are MGHDK and SYGVNS. The V and J ends lost 3 bases and 7 bases respectively, with 19 bases between them. The CDR3 contains 16 residues. As to this clone: The antigen is unknown.

The donors belonged to the roughly 130-subject validation cohort, separate from the roughly 670-subject first cohort. Clones were read by immunoSEQ multiplex PCR, and TCRdb kept only the in-frame ones, dropping some. This table has over 150,000 clones, 75% to 90% appearing once. Study results and limitations: According to the study, roughly 160 TCR beta chains were cytomegalovirus-associated. The classifier reportedly diagnosed cytomegalovirus status with high specificity and sensitivity. Later, an analysis found that TCR clusters from the first cohort tended to co-occur in the roughly 110 validation repertoires.

The rearrangement links TRBV25-1 to TRBJ2-1; D unclear. The specimen was PBMCs. This TCR was sampled from a man between 18 and 35 years old in good health and CMV-seropositive. The CDR3 protein is CASSELYSSMLNEQFF. In nucleotides, the CDR3 is TGTGCCAGCAGTGAGCTATACTCGTCAATGTTGAATGAGCAGTTCTTC. The variable domain in full, completed from reference TRBV25-1 and TRBJ2-1, reads EADIYQTPRYLVIGTGKKITLECSQTMGHDKMYWYQQDPGMELHLIHYSYGVNSTEKGDLSSESTVSRIRTEHFPLTLESARPSHTSQYLCASSELYSSMLNEQFFGPGTRLTVL.